The sequence of this T cell receptor (beta chain) was determined in a study of blood T cell repertoires in COVID-19. Overall study: T cells, B-cell-depleted T cells, or PBMCs supplied cDNA or gDNA.

Original analysis: Reference gene primers were amplified, and this amplification served to estimate nucleated cell counts. Assay: immunoSEQ multiplex PCR; the TCRdb copy retains only in-frame clones and omits some. V, J and clone size were drawn from that table, and D and trimming were deduced from the DNA. The sample records 120,000 or so clones, about 80% being singletons. The junction had 6 bases not matched to a gene; V was cut back by 3 bases and J by 3 bases. The CDR3 covers 16 residues. Germline V lookup: CDR1 SNHLY, CDR2 FYNNEI. Sequences were obtained from peripheral blood. This sequence joins TRBV2 and TRBJ1-5; 9 bases align to TRBD1. This TCR was recovered from a woman in her 50s with acute or convalescent COVID-19. CDR3 amino acids: CASSEQGTGNNQPQHF. The CDR3 DNA reads TGTGCCAGCAGTGAGCAGGGGACAGGGAACAATCAGCCCCAGCATTTT.